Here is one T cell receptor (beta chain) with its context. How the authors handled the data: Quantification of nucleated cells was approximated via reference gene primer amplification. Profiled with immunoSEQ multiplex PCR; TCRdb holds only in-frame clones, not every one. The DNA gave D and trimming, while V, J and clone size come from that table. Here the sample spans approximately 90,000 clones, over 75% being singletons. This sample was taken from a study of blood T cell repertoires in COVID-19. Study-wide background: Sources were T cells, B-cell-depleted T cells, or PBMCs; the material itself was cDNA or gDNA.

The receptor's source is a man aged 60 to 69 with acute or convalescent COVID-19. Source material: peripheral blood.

Here the CDR3 DNA reads TGTGCCAGCAGCTTATCCAGGCACACAGATACGCAGTATTTT. Its translation is CASSLSRHTDTQYF. This sequence joins TRBV7-2 and TRBJ2-3; D gene uncertain. The germline V gene has CDR1 SGHTA and CDR2 FQGNSA. Between the trimmed V and J ends, which lost 2 bases and 2 bases, there was a span of 8 bases. The CDR3 runs 14 residues.